A selection of T cell receptor beta chains follows, all from one sample in a study of T cell changes during pregnancy in multiple sclerosis. Measured with immunoSEQ multiplex PCR; TCRdb has only the in-frame clones, and not every one. The repertoire has more than 45,000 clones, approximately 93% of them found once; the top ten carry 0.47%. The sequences come from CD4+ T cells from peripheral blood mononuclear cells, collected in the first trimester of pregnancy. Receptors originate from a female donor with multiple sclerosis, enrolled in a pregnancy study. CDR3s include the opening cysteine and the closing phenylalanine or tryptophan. Fields, in order: clone size, J gene, D gene, V gene, CDR3 DNA, CDR3 protein. D genes are given only for firm matches. Size values are once, few and many counts, or a class for expanded clones, and some rows have none.

clone_size: NA
j_call: TRBJ1-2
d_call: NA
v_call: TRBV4-1
cdr3_nt: TGCGCCAGCAGCCAGGATCCGCAGGGCAGTGGCTACACCTTC
cdr3_aa: CASSQDPQGSGYTF

clone_size: NA
j_call: TRBJ2-7
d_call: NA
v_call: TRBV28
cdr3_nt: TGTGCCAGCAGAGGCAGGCACTACGAGCAGTACTTC
cdr3_aa: CASRGRHYEQYF

clone_size: NA
j_call: TRBJ2-7
d_call: NA
v_call: TRBV14
cdr3_nt: TGTGCCAGCAGCCAAGGTTTCCGACTCTTAGACAGGAGCTCCTACGAGCAGTACTTC
cdr3_aa: CASSQGFRLLDRSSYEQYF

clone_size: once
j_call: TRBJ1-1
d_call: TRBD1
v_call: TRBV25-1
cdr3_nt: TGTGCCAGCAGTCCCGACAGGGGGCCGACTGAAGCTTTCTTT
cdr3_aa: CASSPDRGPTEAFF

clone_size: NA
j_call: TRBJ1-2
d_call: NA
v_call: TRBV7-3
cdr3_nt: TGTGCCAGCAGCCTGGGGGCGGGGGACGATGGCTACACCTTC
cdr3_aa: CASSLGAGDDGYTF

clone_size: NA
j_call: TRBJ1-1
d_call: NA
v_call: TRBV12-5
cdr3_nt: TGTGCTAGTGGTTTGGTCGTCAGGGGCCTGGGCACTGAAGCTTTCTTT
cdr3_aa: CASGLVVRGLGTEAFF

clone_size: few
j_call: TRBJ2-3
d_call: TRBD1
v_call: TRBV18
cdr3_nt: TGTGCCAGCTCACCACCCCTGGACAGGGGCACAGATACGCAGTATTTT
cdr3_aa: CASSPPLDRGTDTQYF

clone_size: once
j_call: TRBJ1-5
d_call: NA
v_call: TRBV10-2
cdr3_nt: TGCGCCAGCAGTGAGTCTTCGAGCAATCAGCCCCAGCATTTT
cdr3_aa: CASSESSSNQPQHF

clone_size: NA
j_call: TRBJ1-4
d_call: NA
v_call: TRBV11-2
cdr3_nt: TGTGCCAGCAGCTTAAACTTCGAAAAACTGTTTTTT
cdr3_aa: CASSLNFEKLFF

clone_size: NA
j_call: TRBJ2-7
d_call: TRBD1
v_call: TRBV5-1
cdr3_nt: TGCGCCAGCAGCTTGACCGCCGGGACAGAAGGCGAGCAGTACTTC
cdr3_aa: CASSLTAGTEGEQYF

clone_size: NA
j_call: TRBJ2-3
d_call: TRBD2
v_call: TRBV30
cdr3_nt: TGTGCCTGGAGTGGGGGAAGCGGGGTCTCAGATACGCAGTATTTT
cdr3_aa: CAWSGGSGVSDTQYF

clone_size: NA
j_call: TRBJ1-5
d_call: NA
v_call: TRBV6-6
cdr3_nt: TGTGCCAGCAGTTCGGACAGTTATAGCAATCAGCCCCAGCATTTT
cdr3_aa: CASSSDSYSNQPQHF

clone_size: NA
j_call: TRBJ1-2
d_call: NA
v_call: TRBV9
cdr3_nt: TGTGCCAGCAGCGTAGACAGCTATGGCTACACCTTC
cdr3_aa: CASSVDSYGYTF

clone_size: NA
j_call: TRBJ2-7
d_call: TRBD1
v_call: TRBV7-9
cdr3_nt: TGTGCCAGCAGCCGGGACAGCTCCTACGAGCAGTACTTC
cdr3_aa: CASSRDSSYEQYF

clone_size: NA
j_call: TRBJ2-7
d_call: NA
v_call: TRBV21-1
cdr3_nt: TGTGCCAGCATCCCATTTGGCCCCTACGAGCAGTACTTC
cdr3_aa: CASIPFGPYEQYF

clone_size: NA
j_call: TRBJ2-1
d_call: TRBD2
v_call: TRBV4-1
cdr3_nt: TGCGCCAGCAGCCCTCTCGGGAGGAACAATGAGCAGTTCTTC
cdr3_aa: CASSPLGRNNEQFF

clone_size: NA
j_call: TRBJ2-7
d_call: TRBD1
v_call: TRBV2
cdr3_nt: TGTGCCAGCAAGGAGGACAGGGTGGCCTACGAGCAGTACTTC
cdr3_aa: CASKEDRVAYEQYF

clone_size: once
j_call: TRBJ2-3
d_call: TRBD2
v_call: TRBV5-1
cdr3_nt: TGCGCCAGCAGCTTGAATTCCAGGGCGGGGGGCACAGATACGCAGTATTTT
cdr3_aa: CASSLNSRAGGTDTQYF

clone_size: NA
j_call: TRBJ1-6
d_call: TRBD1
v_call: TRBV5-1
cdr3_nt: TGCGCCAGCAGCGACCCGGGACAGCTATCACCCCTCCACTTT
cdr3_aa: CASSDPGQLSPLHF

clone_size: NA
j_call: TRBJ2-2
d_call: TRBD1
v_call: TRBV11-3
cdr3_nt: TGTGCCAGCAGCGCCGGGACAGGGAACACCGGGGAGCTGTTTTTT
cdr3_aa: CASSAGTGNTGELFF

clone_size: NA
j_call: TRBJ2-2
d_call: NA
v_call: TRBV9
cdr3_nt: TGTGCCAGCAGCGTAAGCCAGGGCAACACCGGGGAGCTGTTTTTT
cdr3_aa: CASSVSQGNTGELFF

clone_size: NA
j_call: TRBJ2-1
d_call: TRBD2
v_call: TRBV10-3
cdr3_nt: TGTGCCATCAGTGAGTCAGGGCTAGCGGGGGTATCATCCTACAATGAGCAGTTCTTC
cdr3_aa: CAISESGLAGVSSYNEQFF

clone_size: NA
j_call: TRBJ1-1
d_call: NA
v_call: TRBV13
cdr3_nt: TGTGCCAGCAGCTTAGGCGGGGGGGGATCGAACACTGAAGCTTTCTTT
cdr3_aa: CASSLGGGGSNTEAFF

clone_size: NA
j_call: TRBJ1-6
d_call: TRBD1
v_call: TRBV4-1
cdr3_nt: TGCGCCAGCAGCCAAGGCGACAGGGGCTTAGCGGCCCTCCACTTT
cdr3_aa: CASSQGDRGLAALHF

clone_size: NA
j_call: TRBJ2-7
d_call: NA
v_call: TRBV6-6
cdr3_nt: TGTGCCAGCAGTTACTTACGGGGGTCTACCTACGAGCAGTACTTC
cdr3_aa: CASSYLRGSTYEQYF

clone_size: NA
j_call: TRBJ1-4
d_call: TRBD1
v_call: TRBV10-3
cdr3_nt: TGTGCCATCGGTGTAGGGACAGGTTCAACTAATGAAAAACTGTTTTTT
cdr3_aa: CAIGVGTGSTNEKLFF

clone_size: NA
j_call: TRBJ2-3
d_call: NA
v_call: TRBV2
cdr3_nt: TGTGCCAGCACTGTCAGAACAGATACGCAGTATTTT
cdr3_aa: CASTVRTDTQYF

clone_size: NA
j_call: TRBJ1-3
d_call: TRBD1
v_call: TRBV6-1
cdr3_nt: TGTGCCAGCAACGACAGGGGTCGGTCAGGAAACACCATATATTTT
cdr3_aa: CASNDRGRSGNTIYF

clone_size: NA
j_call: TRBJ1-2
d_call: NA
v_call: TRBV21-1
cdr3_nt: TGTGCCAGCAGCATGGACAGGAACTATGGCTACACCTTC
cdr3_aa: CASSMDRNYGYTF

clone_size: NA
j_call: TRBJ2-1
d_call: TRBD2
v_call: TRBV29-1
cdr3_nt: TGCAGCGTTGAAGGGACTAGCGGGGGGAGCTCCTACAATGAGCAGTTCTTC
cdr3_aa: CSVEGTSGGSSYNEQFF

clone_size: NA
j_call: TRBJ1-3
d_call: TRBD1
v_call: TRBV10-3
cdr3_nt: TGTGCCATCAGCGGGACAGGGTTCGGAAACACCATATATTTT
cdr3_aa: CAISGTGFGNTIYF

clone_size: NA
j_call: TRBJ2-2
d_call: NA
v_call: TRBV13
cdr3_nt: TGTGCCAGCAGCTTAGGGCTTAACCGAGGAAACACCGGGGAGCTGTTTTTT
cdr3_aa: CASSLGLNRGNTGELFF

clone_size: NA
j_call: TRBJ2-1
d_call: TRBD2
v_call: TRBV9
cdr3_nt: TGTGCCAGCGGGGGGGGGACGGCCTACAATGAGCAGTTCTTC
cdr3_aa: CASGGGTAYNEQFF

clone_size: NA
j_call: TRBJ2-7
d_call: NA
v_call: TRBV11-2
cdr3_nt: TGTGCCAGCAGCCAAATACTACAGGGTCGATACGAGCAGTACTTC
cdr3_aa: CASSQILQGRYEQYF

clone_size: NA
j_call: TRBJ2-3
d_call: NA
v_call: TRBV7-6
cdr3_nt: TGTGCCAGCAGCTCCCCACGAGGGAGGGGGGCAGATACGCAGTATTTT
cdr3_aa: CASSSPRGRGADTQYF

clone_size: NA
j_call: TRBJ1-1
d_call: NA
v_call: TRBV18
cdr3_nt: TGTGCCAGCTCACCCATTAGAAGCACTGAAGCTTTCTTT
cdr3_aa: CASSPIRSTEAFF

clone_size: NA
j_call: TRBJ2-1
d_call: TRBD2
v_call: TRBV19
cdr3_nt: TGTGCCAGTTCTAGGGCGGGGGGGCCGAGGATCTTC
cdr3_aa: CASSRAGGPRIF

clone_size: once
j_call: TRBJ2-1
d_call: TRBD1
v_call: TRBV7-9
cdr3_nt: TGTGCCAGCAGCGGACCCGGGACAGGGCTATATGAGCAGTTCTTC
cdr3_aa: CASSGPGTGLYEQFF

clone_size: NA
j_call: TRBJ1-3
d_call: TRBD1
v_call: TRBV19
cdr3_nt: TGTGCCAGTAGCCACAGGGGGCTCGGAAACACCATATATTTT
cdr3_aa: CASSHRGLGNTIYF

clone_size: NA
j_call: TRBJ1-2
d_call: NA
v_call: TRBV7-6
cdr3_nt: TGTGCCAGCAGCCCGCAGGGGATCTATGGCTACACCTTC
cdr3_aa: CASSPQGIYGYTF

clone_size: NA
j_call: TRBJ1-1
d_call: NA
v_call: TRBV27
cdr3_nt: TGTGCCAGCAGTCAATTCGGGGTGGCTGAAGCTTTCTTT
cdr3_aa: CASSQFGVAEAFF

clone_size: NA
j_call: TRBJ2-3
d_call: TRBD2
v_call: TRBV5-1
cdr3_nt: TGCGCCAGCAGCTTGCGGGGGGTAACAAGAGATACGCAGTATTTT
cdr3_aa: CASSLRGVTRDTQYF

clone_size: NA
j_call: TRBJ2-1
d_call: NA
v_call: TRBV27
cdr3_nt: TGTGCCAGCAGTTTAGATGGGCGGGGCTACAATGAGCAGTTCTTC
cdr3_aa: CASSLDGRGYNEQFF

clone_size: NA
j_call: TRBJ1-2
d_call: NA
v_call: TRBV6-1
cdr3_nt: TGTGCCAGCAGGACTACCGGGGGTTCGAGTGGCTACACCTTC
cdr3_aa: CASRTTGGSSGYTF

clone_size: NA
j_call: TRBJ2-1
d_call: TRBD1
v_call: TRBV7-8
cdr3_nt: TGTGCCAGCAGCTCAAGGGGACAGGGGAGGGGGTACAATGAGCAGTTCTTC
cdr3_aa: CASSSRGQGRGYNEQFF

clone_size: NA
j_call: TRBJ1-2
d_call: NA
v_call: TRBV5-4
cdr3_nt: TGTGCCAGCAGCTTGGCACGTGTACGGAACTATGGCTACACCTTC
cdr3_aa: CASSLARVRNYGYTF

clone_size: NA
j_call: TRBJ1-1
d_call: NA
v_call: TRBV6-5
cdr3_nt: TGTGCCAGCAGTTACCGGGAGTACGTTCGAACTGAAGCTTTCTTT
cdr3_aa: CASSYREYVRTEAFF

clone_size: NA
j_call: TRBJ1-6
d_call: NA
v_call: TRBV25-1
cdr3_nt: TGTGCCAGCAGCTCGGGGGTGACGATTTCACCCCTCCACTTT
cdr3_aa: CASSSGVTISPLHF

clone_size: NA
j_call: TRBJ2-5
d_call: TRBD1
v_call: TRBV28
cdr3_nt: TGTGCCAGCAGGCCGACAGGGGGTGGCGGGACCCAGTACTTC
cdr3_aa: CASRPTGGGGTQYF

clone_size: NA
j_call: TRBJ2-7
d_call: NA
v_call: TRBV7-9
cdr3_nt: TGTGCCAGCAGCTCCTGGACAGGGAGGGACTCGGAGCAGTACTTC
cdr3_aa: CASSSWTGRDSEQYF

clone_size: NA
j_call: TRBJ2-3
d_call: NA
v_call: TRBV20-1
cdr3_nt: TGCAGTGCGACAAGCACAGATACGCAGTATTTT
cdr3_aa: CSATSTDTQYF

clone_size: NA
j_call: TRBJ2-1
d_call: TRBD2
v_call: TRBV14
cdr3_nt: TGTGCCAGCAGCCAAGAAGGCGCGGGGGGGCCTTACAATGAGCAGTTCTTC
cdr3_aa: CASSQEGAGGPYNEQFF

clone_size: NA
j_call: TRBJ1-5
d_call: NA
v_call: TRBV19
cdr3_nt: TGTGCCAGTAGTACCCGACGGAGACGCCAGCCTAGCAATCAGCCCCAGCATTTT
cdr3_aa: CASSTRRRRQPSNQPQHF